This TCR beta chain was identified during a study of blood T cell repertoires in COVID-19. Study in general: Spain, Italy and the United States supplied samples that represented acute and convalescent COVID-19. From T cells, B-cell-depleted T cells, or PBMCs came the material, which was cDNA or gDNA.

V was pared by 1 base and J by 13 bases, with 19 bases between. The CDR3 is 14 amino acids. The germline V gene encodes CDR1 SGHTA and CDR2 FQGNSA. Repertoires were generated with immunoSEQ multiplex PCR, while TCRdb's copy carries only in-frame clones and drops some. The sample gives some 83,000 clones, over 85% of which show up once; roughly 2% is in the top ten. The material sequenced was peripheral blood. V and J are TRBV7-2 and TRBJ1-1; D is undetermined. The source of this sequence is a man in his fifties with acute or convalescent COVID-19. CDR3 amino acids: CASSLGGPSGEGFF. The CDR3 DNA follows: TGTGCCAGCAGCTTAGGCGGACCTTCGGGTGAGGGTTTCTTT.